The 24 T cell receptor beta chains below were found in one sample sequenced in a study of Graves' ophthalmopathy and Graves' hyperthyroidism. RNA transcripts yielded amplified TCR beta CDR3 regions. Following a first-round RT-PCR that used HTBI primers, a second-round multiplex PCR was carried out. TCRdb analysed the multiplex PCR reads with MiXCR anew, one entry per CDR3 protein. In the table there are some 380,000 distinct CDR3 sequences, 15% to 17% of which are singletons. Material: peripheral blood. All receptors derive from a woman under 30 with stable Graves' hyperthyroidism.

This clonotype showed up many times. The chain uses TRBV6-5 and TRBJ1-2, with 8 bases matching TRBD1. J gave up 7 bases and V 5 bases, and 9 bases lay outside the gene matches. The CDR3 has 14 residues. Germline V gives CDR1 MNHEY, CDR2 SVGAGI. The CDR3 DNA is TGTGCCAGCAGTCTCGACAGGGGAGGACGTGGCTACACCTTC. Amino acid sequence: CASSLDRGGRGYTF.

This clonotype was counted ten times or more. The chain recombines TRBV11-2 with TRBJ2-7; D gene ambiguous. The CDR3 totals 14 residues. Germline V CDR1 and CDR2: SGHAT, FQNNGV. The V and J ends lost 2 bases and 0 bases respectively, with 8 bases between them. CDR3 region: CASSLSRSSYEQYF. In DNA, the CDR3 is TGTGCCAGCAGCTTAAGCAGAAGCTCCTACGAGCAGTACTTC.

This clonotype has a handful of counts. V and J are TRBV2 and TRBJ2-2, with D possibly being TRBD2 (7 bases). Germline CDR1 is SNHLY and CDR2 is FYNNEI. This CDR3 has 14 residues. The V end was cut by 6 bases, the J end by 7 bases, with 15 bases between. The CDR3 DNA is TGTGCCAGCAGGTCTGGGGGGGCGGACGGGGAGCTGTTTTTT. Its protein is CASRSGGADGELFF.

This clonotype was counted at least ten times. The V call is TRBV19, the J call TRBJ1-2; D gene ambiguous. The CDR3 is 13 residues long. Trimming left V 4 bases short and J 4 bases short, with 10 bases between. Germline assignment: CDR1 LNHDA and CDR2 SQIVND (reference sequence). CDR3 coding DNA: TGTGCCAGTAGTACAGAGCTCGGCTATGGCTACACCTTC. Its protein product is CASSTELGYGYTF.

This clonotype was seen ten or more times. This chain joins TRBV20-1 and TRBJ1-5, with 8 bases matching TRBD1. The CDR3 contains 17 residues. Germline V CDR1 and CDR2: DFQATT, SNEGSKA (reference sequence). Trimming took 4 bases from V and 7 from J; bases not matched to a gene: 18. Here the CDR3 reads CSATPTGGPPFFQPQHF. CDR3 nucleotide sequence: TGCAGTGCTACGCCAACAGGGGGTCCACCTTTCTTCCAGCCCCAGCATTTT.

In its sample, this clonotype was seen a few times. The rearrangement uses TRBV10-3 and TRBJ2-7; D is perhaps TRBD2 (7 bases). Trimming took 3 bases from V and 3 from J, leaving 15 bases between them. CDR1 ENHRY and CDR2 SYGVKD come from the germline V gene. The CDR3 covers 15 residues. For the CDR3, the DNA is TGTGCCATCAGTGATGAGGGGGGGCCGGTCTACGAGCAGTACTTC. Encoded protein: CAISDEGGPVYEQYF.

This clonotype was found many times. The V call is TRBV12-3 or TRBV12-4, the J call TRBJ1-5; no clear D. V was cut by 1 base and J by 1 base, with 17 bases left in between. The CDR3 is 18 residues long. The CDR3 protein is CASSLGRERSGSNQPQHF. DNA of the CDR3: TGTGCCAGCAGTTTAGGACGAGAAAGGTCGGGAAGCAATCAGCCCCAGCATTTT.

This clonotype was seen ten or more times. The chain couples TRBV7-6 to TRBJ2-6; maybe TRBD1 (6 bases). There are 16 residues in the CDR3. CDR1 and CDR2 from the germline V gene are SGHVS and FNYEAQ. Trimming stripped 5 bases from V and 4 bases from J, with 15 bases between. The CDR3 here is CASSPDRSPGANVLTF. For the CDR3, the DNA is TGTGCCAGCAGCCCTGACAGGTCTCCGGGGGCCAACGTCCTGACTTTC.

A word on this clonotype: With a much larger clone just one base away, this may be a read error. The chain links TRBV7-2 to TRBJ1-1; TRBD1 aligns across 9 bases. CDR3 length: 14 amino acids. In germline, CDR1 is SGHTA, CDR2 FQGNSA. The CDR3 region has the DNA TGTGTCAGCAGGAGGGACAGGGTGAACACTGAAGCTTTCTTT. Translated: CVSRRDRVNTEAFF.

This clonotype was picked up many times. The chain carries TRBV2 and TRBJ2-5; 8 bases map to TRBD2. This CDR3 region has 14 residues. V dropped 3 bases and J dropped 3; count of bases not matched to a gene: 3. CDR1 is SNHLY, CDR2 FYNNEI, per germline. The CDR3: CASSDGSGEETQYF. As DNA, the CDR3 is TGTGCCAGCAGTGACGGTAGCGGGGAAGAGACCCAGTACTTC. Full variable domain (rest looked up from reference TRBV2 and TRBJ2-5): EPEVTQTPSHQVTQMGQEVILRCVPISNHLYFYWYRQILGQKVEFLVSFYNNEISEKSEIFDDQFSVERPDGSNFTLKIRSTKLEDSAMYFCASSDGSGEETQYFGPGTRLLVL.

The rearrangement links TRBV7-2 to TRBJ2-5, with 8 bases matching TRBD2. The V segment lost 5 bases and the J segment 5 bases; nucleotides outside the gene matches: 13. Looked up from germline, CDR1 is SGHTA and CDR2 is FQGNSA. The CDR3 covers 16 residues. The CDR3 region is CASSDDGGVVQETQYF. CDR3 DNA sequence: TGTGCCAGCAGCGACGACGGGGGGGTGGTACAGGAGACCCAGTACTTC.

This clonotype occurred a few times. The gene calls are TRBV12-3 or TRBV12-4 and TRBJ2-7, with 11 bases fitting TRBD1. V lost 7 bases and J lost 6; bases outside the gene matches: 8. This CDR3 contains 14 residues. CDR3 DNA sequence: TGTGCCAGCACCAGAGGACAGGGGGCCGGCGAGCAGTACTTC. This encodes CASTRGQGAGEQYF.

Ten or more counts support this clonotype. The rearrangement joins TRBV7-8 to TRBJ1-6; TRBD1 matches 8 bases. V lost 5 bases, J lost 7 bases, and 7 bases stayed unmatched. This CDR3 region has 15 residues. Germline loops: CDR1 SGHVS, CDR2 FQNEAQ. The CDR3 bases are TGTGCCAGCAGCCTTAGTAGGGACAGGAATTCACCCCTCCACTTT. It codes for CASSLSRDRNSPLHF.

This clonotype was observed at least ten times. This rearrangement joins TRBV6-5 to TRBJ2-5; 9 bases match TRBD2. V lost 8 bases and J lost 8; bases outside the gene matches: 9. CDR3 length: 13 amino acids. The V gene's germline CDR1 is MNHEY and CDR2 SVGAGI. Here the CDR3 reads CASRPGTSSTQYF. In nucleotides, the CDR3 is TGTGCCAGCCGTCCCGGGACTAGCAGCACCCAGTACTTC.

This clonotype was seen many times. The genes are TRBV6-4 and TRBJ1-2; 9 bases agree with TRBD1. V was pared by 3 bases and J by 3 bases, with 2 bases of the junction left unmatched. Germline values: CDR1 MRHNA, CDR2 SNTAGT. This CDR3 has 14 amino acids. CDR3 loop: CASSEGQGHYGYTF. The CDR3 nucleotides read TGTGCCAGCAGTGAGGGACAGGGCCACTATGGCTACACCTTC.

This clonotype showed up many times. The rearrangement uses TRBV3-1 and TRBJ2-5, with 7 bases identical to TRBD2. With 0 bases clipped from V and 3 bases from J, the junction kept 4 bases outside the gene matches. The germline CDR1 and CDR2 sequences are LGHDT and YNNKEL (reference sequence). The CDR3 has 15 amino acids. CDR3 amino acids: CASSQDDGGKETQYF. The DNA for the CDR3 is TGTGCCAGCAGCCAAGATGACGGGGGGAAAGAGACCCAGTACTTC.

This clonotype was counted at least ten times. For the CDR3, the DNA is TGTGCCAGCAGTTTAGTCCCGGGACAGATTGAAGCTTTCTTT. It specifies CASSLVPGQIEAFF. V and J are TRBV12-3 or TRBV12-4 and TRBJ1-1; 7 nucleotides line up with TRBD1. The CDR3 sequence is 14 residues long. J was trimmed by 7 bases and V by 1 base; bases with no gene match: 6.

The V call is TRBV18, the J call TRBJ1-1; TRBD1 matches 9 bases. This CDR3 is built from 15 residues. CDR1 and CDR2 from the germline V gene are KGHSH and LQKENI. V shed 5 bases, J shed 0 bases, and the junction held 4 bases outside the gene matches. Here the CDR3 DNA reads TGTGCCAGCTCAAGCGGACAGGGGATGAACACTGAAGCTTTCTTT. As protein: CASSSGQGMNTEAFF.

The chain uses TRBV27 and TRBJ2-2, with D unresolved. Germline CDR1 MNHEY, CDR2 SMNVEV (reference sequence). The V gene lost 8 bases and the J gene lost 4 bases, with 14 bases spanning the gap. The CDR3 extends over 14 amino acids. The DNA of the CDR3 is TGTGCCAGCGGCCCCCTGACGGGCACCGGGGAGCTGTTTTTT. It codes for CASGPLTGTGELFF.

In this sample, this clonotype turned up many times. The V and J genes are TRBV5-1 and TRBJ2-4, with D perhaps matching TRBD1 or TRBD2 (5 bases each). The CDR3 spans 12 residues. CDR1 SGHRS and CDR2 YFSETQ come from the germline V gene. V lost 0 bases and J 12 bases, leaving 10 bases between the germline ends. CDR3 protein: CASSLDPGTQYF. In DNA, the CDR3 is TGCGCCAGCAGCTTGGATCCGGGGACTCAGTACTTC.

This clonotype occurred many times. The V and J genes are TRBV6-1 and TRBJ2-4; tentative D call: TRBD2 (5 bases). Between the trimmed V and J ends, which lost 10 bases and 0 bases, there was a span of 16 bases. This CDR3 has 15 amino acids. Germline assignment: CDR1 MNHNS and CDR2 SASEGT. CDR3 residues: CAISRAGLAKNIQYF. Here the CDR3 DNA reads TGTGCCATCTCCCGGGCGGGTCTAGCCAAAAACATTCAGTACTTC.

This clonotype was observed at least ten times. The chain carries TRBV25-1 and TRBJ1-1, with TRBD1 matching over 10 bases. The CDR3 is made up of 18 amino acids. V was clipped by 0 bases and J by 1 base; unmatched bases: 8. The germline CDR1 and CDR2 sequences are MGHDK and SYGVNS. The CDR3 nucleotides read TGTGCCAGCAGTGAATATGCTAGACAGGGGGCGGAGAACACTGAAGCTTTCTTT. It encodes CASSEYARQGAENTEAFF.

This clonotype was detected ten times or more. This chain uses TRBV2 with TRBJ1-6, with 9 bases that match TRBD1. The germline V gene encodes CDR1 SNHLY and CDR2 FYNNEI. After removal of 11 bases from V and 7 bases from J, the junction contained 6 bases not matched to a gene. The CDR3 totals 13 residues. CDR3 residues: CAASDRGNSPLHF. The CDR3 DNA reads as TGTGCCGCCTCTGACAGGGGGAATTCACCCCTCCACTTT. Combining the CDR3 with reference TRBV2 and TRBJ1-6 gives the whole variable domain EPEVTQTPSHQVTQMGQEVILRCVPISNHLYFYWYRQILGQKVEFLVSFYNNEISEKSEIFDDQFSVERPDGSNFTLKIRSTKLEDSAMYFCAASDRGNSPLHFGNGTRLTVT.

This clonotype was seen ten or more times. This chain links TRBV27 with TRBJ1-6; unclear D gene. Germline V gene lookup returns CDR1 MNHEY and CDR2 SMNVEV (reference sequence). Trimming took 8 bases from V and 2 from J, leaving 16 bases between them. The CDR3 consists of 16 residues. DNA for the CDR3: TGTGCCAGCCGAGCCCGGCCTTATACCTATAATTCACCCCTCCACTTT. It specifies CASRARPYTYNSPLHF.